These 28 T cell receptor beta chains originate from one sample sequenced in a study of long-term antiretroviral therapy in people with HIV. The libraries were made with immunoSEQ v3.0 at survey level. The protocol was immunoSEQ multiplex PCR, while the TCRdb copy is restricted to in-frame clones and leaves out a portion. The sample holds around 30,000 clones, 78% seen once. The material sequenced was unsorted PBMCs, taken 1.5 years before starting antiretroviral therapy. Source of these receptors: a man aged 18-30 years with HIV.

The chain links TRBV27 to TRBJ2-3; D is possibly TRBD2 (5 bases). Trimming pared 8 bases from V and 1 base from J, leaving 10 bases between. Germline V CDR1 and CDR2: MNHEY, SMNVEV (reference sequence). This CDR3 contains 13 residues. The CDR3 protein is CASGLLGTDTQYF. In nucleotides, the CDR3 is TGTGCCAGCGGGCTACTAGGCACAGATACGCAGTATTTT.

The chain links TRBV2 to TRBJ2-3, with D unresolved. Germline assignment: CDR1 SNHLY and CDR2 FYNNEI. The CDR3 length is 15 residues. Trimming took 6 bases from V and 0 from J, leaving 13 bases between them. The CDR3 bases are TGTGCCAGCAGCGTTCAGGCATCTAGCACAGATACGCAGTATTTT. It codes for CASSVQASSTDTQYF.

The chain uses TRBV7-8 and TRBJ1-2; 9 positions match TRBD1. From germline, CDR1 is SGHVS and CDR2 FQNEAQ. The CDR3 has 13 residues. Germline trimming cut 4 bases from V and 4 bases from J; bases unmatched to any gene: 1. CDR3 sequence: CASSSDRGYGYTF. CDR3 coding DNA: TGTGCCAGCAGCTCGGACAGGGGCTATGGCTACACCTTC.

The chain carries TRBV5-1 and TRBJ1-3; D not certain. The germline V gene has CDR1 SGHRS and CDR2 YFSETQ. V lost 1 base, J lost 0 bases, and 14 bases lay in between. The CDR3 spans 17 residues. CDR3 in amino acids: CASSLSGYQYSGNTIYF. The CDR3 bases are TGCGCCAGCAGCTTGTCGGGGTATCAATACTCTGGAAACACCATATATTTT. The full variable domain, in which reference TRBV5-1 and TRBJ1-3 provide the parts outside the CDR3, is KAGVTQTPRYLIKTRGQQVTLSCSPISGHRSVSWYQQTPGQGLQFLFEYFSETQRNKGNFPGRFSGRQFSNSRSEMNVSTLELGDSALYLCASSLSGYQYSGNTIYFGEGSWLTVV.

The chain uses TRBV7-2 and TRBJ1-3; 8 bases fit TRBD1. The J segment lost 3 bases and the V segment lost 5 bases, leaving 9 bases of the junction unmatched. Germline V gene data show CDR1 as SGHTA and CDR2 as FQGNSA. The length of the CDR3 is 16 residues. Here the CDR3 DNA reads TGTGCCAGCAGCCTTCCAGGGGGCTTCAGTGGAAACACCATATATTTT. The encoded protein is CASSLPGGFSGNTIYF.

This chain joins TRBV27 and TRBJ1-1, with D tentatively TRBD1 (5 bases). Germline V CDR1 and CDR2: MNHEY, SMNVEV (reference sequence). This CDR3 comprises 13 residues. V gave up 3 bases and J gave up 4 bases, with 9 bases separating them. CDR3 nucleotide sequence: TGTGCCAGCAGTTTTCGGGGGACCACTGAAGCTTTCTTT. It codes for CASSFRGTTEAFF.

The chain employs TRBV6-1 and TRBJ1-2; D is possibly TRBD1 (5 bases). This CDR3 region has 14 residues. Trimming took off 6 bases at V and 0 bases at J, with 11 bases between the two ends. Looked up from germline, CDR1 is MNHNS and CDR2 is SASEGT. In DNA form, the CDR3 reads TGTGCCAGCAGCATAGACAGAACTAACTATGGCTACACCTTC. Its translation: CASSIDRTNYGYTF.

This clone was observed a few times. The V and J genes are TRBV11-2 and TRBJ2-7; 8 bases are shared with TRBD1. Germline assignment: CDR1 SGHAT and CDR2 FQNNGV. V gave up 6 bases and J gave up 3 bases; unmatched junction bases: 10. The CDR3 runs 15 residues. CDR3 DNA: TGTGCCAGCAGACGACAGGGGTGGGCGATCTACGAGCAGTACTTC. Protein: CASRRQGWAIYEQYF.

The chain combines TRBV2 with TRBJ1-2, with D unresolved. CDR1 is SNHLY, CDR2 FYNNEI, per germline. CDR3 length: 12 amino acids. V shed 4 bases and J shed 0 bases, with 3 bases lying between them. The CDR3 DNA is TGTGCCAGCAGTGGGGCTAACTATGGCTACACCTTC. It codes for CASSGANYGYTF.

The chain couples TRBV29-1 to TRBJ2-4, with 8 bases lining up with TRBD1. There are 14 residues in the CDR3. Trimming took 7 bases from V and 7 from J; bases not matched to a gene: 12. Germline values: CDR1 SQVTM, CDR2 ANQGSEA. In DNA form, the CDR3 reads TGCAGCGCCTTCCCCAGGGGGCCAGATAACATTCAGTACTTC. This sequence encodes CSAFPRGPDNIQYF. Drawing the rest from reference TRBV29-1 and TRBJ2-4, the complete variable domain is SAVISQKPSRDICQRGTSLTIQCQVDSQVTMMFWYRQQPGQSLTLIATANQGSEATYESGFVIDKFPISRPNLTFSTLTVSNMSPEDSSIYLCSAFPRGPDNIQYFGAGTRLSVL.

This sequence joins TRBV7-4 and TRBJ1-5, with D uncertain. CDR1 and CDR2 (germline): SGHVT, SQSDAQ. This CDR3 is 16 amino acids long. The germline V and J ends were trimmed by 1 base and 0 bases, with 10 bases remaining between them. DNA for the CDR3: TGTGCCAGCAGCTTAGGGGGAAGGTGTAGCAATCAGCCCCAGCATTTT. It specifies CASSLGGRCSNQPQHF. The whole variable domain, remainder taken from reference TRBV7-4 and TRBJ1-5, is GAGVSQSPRYKVAKRGRDVALRCDSISGHVTLYWYRQTLGQGSEVLTYSQSDAQRDKSGRPSGRFSAERPERSVSTLKIQRTEQGDSAVYLCASSLGGRCSNQPQHFGDGTRLSIL.

The sample holds a few counts of this clone. The chain has TRBV10-2 and TRBJ1-6, with 10 nucleotides matching TRBD1. The CDR3 spans 13 residues. V lost 5 bases, J lost 12 bases, and 4 bases stayed unmatched. Germline V gene sequence: CDR1 WSHSY, CDR2 SAAADI. The CDR3 DNA sequence: TGCGCCAGCAGTAGGGGACAGGGGTTACCCCTCCACTTT. As protein: CASSRGQGLPLHF.

The CDR3 DNA follows: TGTGCCAGCAGCTTAGTCGGGCCGGGGACCCAGTACTTC. Its translation is CASSLVGPGTQYF. The chain uses TRBV7-9 and TRBJ2-5; D remains ambiguous. The CDR3 contains 13 residues. V gave up 1 base and J gave up 7 bases, with 10 bases separating them. Germline lookup yields CDR1 SEHNR and CDR2 FQNEAQ (reference sequence).

The chain recombines TRBV6-1 with TRBJ1-4; no reliable D call. Looked up from germline, CDR1 is MNHNS and CDR2 is SASEGT. V gave up 4 bases and J gave up 5 bases, with 14 bases separating them. The CDR3 consists of 15 residues. The CDR3 sequence is CASSAERIWNEKLFF. The CDR3 bases are TGTGCCAGCAGTGCGGAGAGGATATGGAATGAAAAACTGTTTTTT.

The V gene is TRBV6-5, the J gene TRBJ1-1, with D possibly TRBD1 on 6 matching bases. Germline V CDR1 and CDR2: MNHEY, SVGAGI. V lost 1 base and J 5 bases, leaving 14 bases between the germline ends. This CDR3 spans 15 amino acids. CDR3 DNA: TGTGCCAGCAGTTACTTGGGGGGGCGCCGGACTGAAGCTTTCTTT. Its protein is CASSYLGGRRTEAFF.

This sequence joins TRBV5-4 and TRBJ2-5; 9 nucleotides align to TRBD2. Germline V gene sequence: CDR1 SGHNT, CDR2 YYREEE (reference sequence). The CDR3 has 15 amino acids. The J segment lost 4 bases and the V segment lost 2 bases, leaving 6 bases of the junction unmatched. This CDR3 reads CASSFSAGGRETQYF. The DNA for the CDR3 is TGTGCCAGCAGCTTCAGTGCGGGAGGGCGAGAGACCCAGTACTTC.

The chain has TRBV7-9 and TRBJ2-7; TRBD1 might be the D (6 bases). Per the germline V gene, CDR1 is SEHNR and CDR2 is FQNEAQ (reference sequence). With 4 bases removed from V and 1 base from J, the gap between germline ends came to 17 bases. The CDR3 runs 16 residues. The CDR3 region is CASSSTYHRESYEQYF. The CDR3 bases are TGTGCCAGCAGCTCTACTTACCACAGGGAGTCCTACGAGCAGTACTTC. Full variable domain (missing parts from reference TRBV7-9 and TRBJ2-7): DTGVSQNPRHKITKRGQNVTFRCDPISEHNRLYWYRQTLGQGPEFLTYFQNEAQLEKSRLLSDRFSAERPKGSFSTLEIQRTEQGDSAMYLCASSSTYHRESYEQYFGPGTRLTVT.

The chain is built from TRBV7-2 and TRBJ2-7; perhaps D is TRBD1 or TRBD2 (5 bases each). The CDR3 covers 14 residues. Germline CDR1 and CDR2: SGHTA and FQGNSA. V shed 3 bases and J shed 3 bases, with 12 bases lying between them. The CDR3 loop reads CASSLGVWVYEQYF. CDR3 nucleotide sequence: TGTGCCAGCAGCTTGGGGGTCTGGGTCTACGAGCAGTACTTC.

This chain joins TRBV30 and TRBJ2-7; 7 nucleotides align to TRBD1. The CDR3 runs to 12 residues. Trimming took 5 bases from V and 4 from J; bases not matched to a gene: 5. Germline CDR1 and CDR2: GTSNPN and SVGIG (reference sequence). DNA of the CDR3: TGTGCCTGGGCCCAGGACAGGTACGAGCAGTACTTC. Its translation is CAWAQDRYEQYF. Full variable domain (rest looked up from reference TRBV30 and TRBJ2-7): SQTIHQWPATLVQPVGSPLSLECTVEGTSNPNLYWYRQAAGRGLQLLFYSVGIGQISSEVPQNLSASRPQDRQFILSSKKLLLSDSGFYLCAWAQDRYEQYFGPGTRLTVT.

As DNA, the CDR3 is TGTGCCAGCAGTGGACAGGGACAATCCTACGAGCAGTACTTC. Residues: CASSGQGQSYEQYF. This chain links TRBV6-1 with TRBJ2-7, with TRBD1 matching 7 bases. From germline, CDR1 is MNHNS and CDR2 SASEGT. The ends lost 4 bases at V and 1 base at J; junction bases unmatched: 4. This CDR3 has 14 amino acids.

This clone was found a few times. The chain carries TRBV7-9 and TRBJ1-1; unclear D gene. This CDR3 contains 14 residues. Trimming left V 6 bases short and J 4 bases short, with 15 bases between. From germline, CDR1 is SEHNR and CDR2 FQNEAQ (reference sequence). CDR3 sequence: CASSLPLGSTEAFF. The CDR3 DNA is TGTGCCAGCAGTCTCCCTCTGGGGAGCACTGAAGCTTTCTTT.

The genes are TRBV7-9 and TRBJ2-1, with 8 bases fitting TRBD2. The CDR3 totals 15 residues. The ends lost 5 bases at V and 0 bases at J; junction bases unmatched: 3. The germline V gene has CDR1 SEHNR and CDR2 FQNEAQ (reference sequence). As DNA, the CDR3 is TGTGCCAGCAGCGCGAGCGGGAGCTCCTACAATGAGCAGTTCTTC. This gives the protein CASSASGSSYNEQFF.

This clone came up a few times. The chain uses TRBV5-4 and TRBJ1-4; D call uncertain. CDR1 and CDR2 (germline): SGHNT, YYREEE (reference sequence). V dropped 3 bases and J dropped 4 bases, with 4 bases sitting between them. CDR3 length: 12 amino acids. The CDR3 DNA sequence: TGTGCCAGCAGCTCAATTAATGAAAAACTGTTTTTT. It yields the protein CASSSINEKLFF.

The V and J genes are TRBV28 and TRBJ2-1, with a weak D call TRBD1 (5 bases). Trimming took off 6 bases at V and 1 base at J, with 7 bases between the two ends. Per the germline V gene, CDR1 is MDHEN and CDR2 is SYDVKM. The CDR3 consists of 13 residues. The CDR3 is CASRDTSYNEQFF. CDR3 in DNA: TGTGCCAGCAGGGACACATCCTACAATGAGCAGTTCTTC.

The chain recombines TRBV7-3 with TRBJ2-1, with 8 positions matching TRBD1. Germline V gives CDR1 SGHTA, CDR2 FQGTGA. The CDR3 has 13 amino acids. J lost 10 bases, V lost 4 bases, and 6 bases had no gene match. CDR3 in DNA: TGTGCCAGCAGCTCGGACAGGGCTCTCGAGCAGTTCTTC. Its translation: CASSSDRALEQFF.

The chain is built from TRBV9 and TRBJ2-1; 7 bases are a match to TRBD2. Germline lookup yields CDR1 SGDLS and CDR2 YYNGEE. J lost 3 bases, V lost 0 bases, and 3 bases had no gene match. This CDR3 comprises 15 residues. The CDR3 sequence is CASSVGLAVYNEQFF. CDR3 sequence (DNA): TGTGCCAGCAGCGTAGGGCTAGCGGTCTACAATGAGCAGTTCTTC.

In its sample, this clone was seen once. V and J are TRBV30 and TRBJ2-6; D is uncertain. The CDR3 extends over 13 amino acids. CDR1 and CDR2 from the germline V gene are GTSNPN and SVGIG (reference sequence). Trimming took off 1 base at V and 4 bases at J, with 5 bases between the two ends. CDR3 protein: CAWSDGGANVLTF. As DNA, the CDR3 is TGTGCCTGGAGTGATGGAGGGGCCAACGTCCTGACTTTC.

In its sample, this clone was seen once. The chain links TRBV2 to TRBJ2-7, with unresolved D. This CDR3 spans 11 amino acids. Germline CDR1 and CDR2: SNHLY and FYNNEI. V lost 5 bases and J lost 5, with 7 bases in between. The CDR3 region has the DNA TGTGCCAGCAGTCGTTTCGACGAGCAGTACTTC. Its protein product is CASSRFDEQYF.